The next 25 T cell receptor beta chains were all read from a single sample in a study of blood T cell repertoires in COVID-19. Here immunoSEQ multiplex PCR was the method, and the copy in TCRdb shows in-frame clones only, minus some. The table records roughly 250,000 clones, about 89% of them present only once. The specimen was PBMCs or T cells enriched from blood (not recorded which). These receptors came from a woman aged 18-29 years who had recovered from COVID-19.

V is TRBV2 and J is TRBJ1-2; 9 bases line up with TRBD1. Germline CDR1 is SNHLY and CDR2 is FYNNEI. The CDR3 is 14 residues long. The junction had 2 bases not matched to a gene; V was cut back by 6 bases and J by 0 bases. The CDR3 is CASRDRGANYGYTF. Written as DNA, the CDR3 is TGTGCCAGCAGGGACAGGGGAGCTAACTATGGCTACACCTTC.

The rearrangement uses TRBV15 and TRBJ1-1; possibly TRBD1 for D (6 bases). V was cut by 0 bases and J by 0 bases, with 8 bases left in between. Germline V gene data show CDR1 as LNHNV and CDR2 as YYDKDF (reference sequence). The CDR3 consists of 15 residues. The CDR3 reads CATSRDGQMNTEAFF. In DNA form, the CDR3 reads TGTGCCACCAGCAGAGATGGACAGATGAACACTGAAGCTTTCTTT. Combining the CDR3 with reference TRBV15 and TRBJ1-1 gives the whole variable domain DAMVIQNPRYQVTQFGKPVTLSCSQTLNHNVMYWYQQKSSQAPKLLFHYYDKDFNNEADTPDNFQSRRPNTSFCFLDIRSPGLGDTAMYLCATSRDGQMNTEAFFGQGTRLTVV.

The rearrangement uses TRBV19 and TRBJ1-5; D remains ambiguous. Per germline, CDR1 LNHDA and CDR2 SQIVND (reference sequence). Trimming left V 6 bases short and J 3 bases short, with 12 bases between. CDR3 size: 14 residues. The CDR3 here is CASRELWVNQPQHF. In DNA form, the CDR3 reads TGTGCCAGTAGGGAGTTGTGGGTCAATCAGCCCCAGCATTTT. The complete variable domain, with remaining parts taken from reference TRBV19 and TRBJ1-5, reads DGGITQSPKYLFRKEGQNVTLSCEQNLNHDAMYWYRQDPGQGLRLIYYSQIVNDFQKGDIAEGYSVSREKKESFPLTVTSAQKNPTAFYLCASRELWVNQPQHFGDGTRLSIL.

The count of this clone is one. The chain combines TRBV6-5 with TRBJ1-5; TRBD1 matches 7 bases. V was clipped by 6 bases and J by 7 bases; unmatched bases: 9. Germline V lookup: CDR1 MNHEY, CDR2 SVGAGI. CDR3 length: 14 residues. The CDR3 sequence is CASRPSNRGQPQHF. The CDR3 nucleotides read TGTGCCAGCAGACCTTCCAACAGGGGCCAGCCCCAGCATTTT.

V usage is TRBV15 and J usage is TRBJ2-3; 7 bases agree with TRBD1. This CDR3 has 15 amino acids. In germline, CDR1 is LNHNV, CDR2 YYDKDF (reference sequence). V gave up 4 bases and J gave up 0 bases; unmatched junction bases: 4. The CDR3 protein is CATSTSTGSTDTQYF. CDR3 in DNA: TGTGCCACCAGCACTTCGACAGGGAGCACAGATACGCAGTATTTT.

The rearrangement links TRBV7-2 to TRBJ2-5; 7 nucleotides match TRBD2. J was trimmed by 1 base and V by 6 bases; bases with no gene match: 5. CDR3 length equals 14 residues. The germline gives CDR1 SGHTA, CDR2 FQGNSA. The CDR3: CASSAGGGQETQYF. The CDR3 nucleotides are TGTGCCAGCAGTGCCGGCGGGGGCCAAGAGACCCAGTACTTC.

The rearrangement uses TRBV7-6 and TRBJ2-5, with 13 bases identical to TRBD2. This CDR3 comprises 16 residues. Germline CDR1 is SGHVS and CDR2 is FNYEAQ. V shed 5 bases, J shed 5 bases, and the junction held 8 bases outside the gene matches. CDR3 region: CASSPRTSGSRETQYF. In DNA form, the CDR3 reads TGTGCCAGCAGCCCACGGACTAGCGGGAGTCGTGAGACCCAGTACTTC.

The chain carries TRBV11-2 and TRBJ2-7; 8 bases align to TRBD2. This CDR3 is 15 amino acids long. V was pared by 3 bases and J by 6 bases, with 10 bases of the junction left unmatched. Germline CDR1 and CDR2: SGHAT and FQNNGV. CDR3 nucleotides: TGTGCCAGCAGCTTGAGCGGGAGAGGGACCGGCGAGCAGTACTTC. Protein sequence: CASSLSGRGTGEQYF.

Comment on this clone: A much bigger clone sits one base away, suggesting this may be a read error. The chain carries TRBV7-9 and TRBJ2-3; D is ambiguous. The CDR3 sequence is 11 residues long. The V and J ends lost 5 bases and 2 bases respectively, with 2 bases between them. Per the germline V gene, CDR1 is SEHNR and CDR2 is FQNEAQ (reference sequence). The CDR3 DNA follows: TGTGCCAGCAGCCACACAGATACGCAGTATTTT. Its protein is CASSHTDTQYF.

The CDR3 DNA reads TGTGCCAGCAGTGGGGAAAGCCGAGGGGAAAAACTGTTTTTT. Amino acids: CASSGESRGEKLFF. The chain has TRBV2 and TRBJ1-4; D is unclear. Looked up from germline, CDR1 is SNHLY and CDR2 is FYNNEI. The CDR3 spans 14 residues. Trimming removed 4 bases from V and 8 bases from J, with 14 bases in between.

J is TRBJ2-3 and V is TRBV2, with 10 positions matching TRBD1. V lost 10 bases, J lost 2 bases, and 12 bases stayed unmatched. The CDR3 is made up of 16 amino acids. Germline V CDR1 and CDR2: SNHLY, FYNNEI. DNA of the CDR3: TGTGCCAACCCAAAAACTGGGACAGGGGACACAGATACGCAGTATTTT. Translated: CANPKTGTGDTDTQYF.

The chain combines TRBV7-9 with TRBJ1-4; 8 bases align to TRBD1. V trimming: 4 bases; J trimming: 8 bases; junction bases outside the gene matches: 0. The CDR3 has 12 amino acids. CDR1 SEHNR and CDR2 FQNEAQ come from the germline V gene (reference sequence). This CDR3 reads CASSWTGEKLFF. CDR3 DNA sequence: TGTGCCAGCAGCTGGACAGGGGAAAAACTGTTTTTT.

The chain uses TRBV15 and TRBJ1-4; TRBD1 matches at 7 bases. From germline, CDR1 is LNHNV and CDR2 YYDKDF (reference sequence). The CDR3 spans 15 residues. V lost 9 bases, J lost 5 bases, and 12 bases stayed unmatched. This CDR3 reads CATTFTGAGNEKLFF. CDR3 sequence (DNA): TGTGCCACGACCTTCACAGGGGCAGGGAATGAAAAACTGTTTTTT.

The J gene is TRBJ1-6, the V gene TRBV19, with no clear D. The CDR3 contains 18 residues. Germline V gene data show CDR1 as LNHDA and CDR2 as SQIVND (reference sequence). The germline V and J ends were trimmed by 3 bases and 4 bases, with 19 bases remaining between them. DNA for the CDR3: TGTGCCAGTAGTATTACTTATCCGGACCCGGGGTATAATTCACCCCTCCACTTT. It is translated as CASSITYPDPGYNSPLHF.

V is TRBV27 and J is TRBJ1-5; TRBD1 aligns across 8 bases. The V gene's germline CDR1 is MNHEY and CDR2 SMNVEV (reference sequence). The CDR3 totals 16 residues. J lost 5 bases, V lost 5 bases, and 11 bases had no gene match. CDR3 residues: CASSAHQGARDQPQHF. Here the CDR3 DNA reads TGTGCCAGCAGTGCTCACCAGGGGGCGCGGGATCAGCCCCAGCATTTT.

DNA of the CDR3: TGCGCCAGCAGCTTGGGTCGGTGGGAGGGCGGCCACAATGAGCAGTTCTTC. Encoded protein: CASSLGRWEGGHNEQFF. This chain joins TRBV5-1 and TRBJ2-1; 7 bases map to TRBD2. With 0 bases clipped from V and 5 bases from J, the junction kept 11 bases outside the gene matches. CDR3 size: 17 residues. In germline, CDR1 is SGHRS, CDR2 YFSETQ.

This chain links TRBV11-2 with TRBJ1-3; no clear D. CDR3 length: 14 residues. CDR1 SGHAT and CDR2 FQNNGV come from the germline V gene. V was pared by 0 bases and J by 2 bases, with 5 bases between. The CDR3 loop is CASSLERTGNTIYF. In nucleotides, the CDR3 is TGTGCCAGCAGCTTAGAGCGTACTGGAAACACCATATATTTT.

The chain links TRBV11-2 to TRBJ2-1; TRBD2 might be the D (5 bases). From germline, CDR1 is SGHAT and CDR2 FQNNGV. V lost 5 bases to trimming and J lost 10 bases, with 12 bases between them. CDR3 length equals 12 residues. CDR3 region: CASSLPRGEQFF. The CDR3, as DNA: TGTGCCAGCAGCCTGCCCCGGGGAGAGCAGTTCTTC.

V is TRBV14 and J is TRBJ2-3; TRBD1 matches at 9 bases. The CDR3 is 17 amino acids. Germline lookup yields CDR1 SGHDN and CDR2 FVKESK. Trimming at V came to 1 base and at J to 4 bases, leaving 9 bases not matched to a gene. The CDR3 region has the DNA TGTGCCAGCAGCCAAGCGAACCCGGGACAGGGTGCAGATACGCAGTATTTT. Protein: CASSQANPGQGADTQYF.

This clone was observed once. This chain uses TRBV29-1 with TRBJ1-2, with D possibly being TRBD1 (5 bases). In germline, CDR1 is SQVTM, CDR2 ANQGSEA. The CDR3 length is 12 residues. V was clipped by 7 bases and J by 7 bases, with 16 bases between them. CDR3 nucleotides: TGCAGCGCATTACAGGAGGGGCTTGGCTACACCTTC. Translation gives CSALQEGLGYTF.

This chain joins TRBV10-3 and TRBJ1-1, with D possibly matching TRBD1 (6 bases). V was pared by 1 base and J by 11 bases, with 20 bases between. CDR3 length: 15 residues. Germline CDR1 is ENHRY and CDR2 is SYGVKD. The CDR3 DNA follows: TGTGCCATCAGTGAGTTGACAGGTCCAAGAAGGGGGGCTTTCTTT. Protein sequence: CAISELTGPRRGAFF.

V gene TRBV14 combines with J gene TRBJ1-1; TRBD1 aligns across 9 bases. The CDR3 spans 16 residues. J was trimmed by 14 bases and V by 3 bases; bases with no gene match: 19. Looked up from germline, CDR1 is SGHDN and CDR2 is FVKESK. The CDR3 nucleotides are TGTGCCAGCAGCCACACTTATACCGGGACAGGGCTGAAGTTGTTCTTT. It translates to CASSHTYTGTGLKLFF.

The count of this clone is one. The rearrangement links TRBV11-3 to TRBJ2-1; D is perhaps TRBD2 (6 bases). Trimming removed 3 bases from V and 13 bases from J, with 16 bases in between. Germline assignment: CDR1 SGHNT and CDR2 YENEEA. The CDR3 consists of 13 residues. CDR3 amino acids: CASSLEEAGNQFF. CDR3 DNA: TGTGCCAGCAGCTTGGAGGAGGCGGGAAATCAGTTCTTC. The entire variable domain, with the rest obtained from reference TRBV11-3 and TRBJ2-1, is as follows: EAGVVQSPRYKIIEKKQPVAFWCNPISGHNTLYWYLQNLGQGPELLIRYENEEAVDDSQLPKDRFSAERLKGVDSTLKIQPAELGDSAVYLCASSLEEAGNQFFGPGTRLTVL.

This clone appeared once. CDR3 protein: CASSLTGGPEDTQYF. The CDR3 DNA sequence: TGTGCCAGCAGCTTAACGGGAGGGCCCGAAGATACGCAGTATTTT. The rearrangement links TRBV7-6 to TRBJ2-3; 8 bases match TRBD2. V shed 2 bases and J 5 bases; nucleotides not matched to a gene: 6. The CDR3 is made up of 15 amino acids. Germline V gives CDR1 SGHVS, CDR2 FNYEAQ.

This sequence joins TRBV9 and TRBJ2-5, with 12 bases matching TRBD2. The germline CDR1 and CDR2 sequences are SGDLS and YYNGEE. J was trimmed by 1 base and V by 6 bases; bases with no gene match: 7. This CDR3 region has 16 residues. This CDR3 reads CASTPGTSGFQETQYF. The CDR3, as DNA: TGTGCCAGCACCCCGGGGACTAGCGGGTTCCAAGAGACCCAGTACTTC.